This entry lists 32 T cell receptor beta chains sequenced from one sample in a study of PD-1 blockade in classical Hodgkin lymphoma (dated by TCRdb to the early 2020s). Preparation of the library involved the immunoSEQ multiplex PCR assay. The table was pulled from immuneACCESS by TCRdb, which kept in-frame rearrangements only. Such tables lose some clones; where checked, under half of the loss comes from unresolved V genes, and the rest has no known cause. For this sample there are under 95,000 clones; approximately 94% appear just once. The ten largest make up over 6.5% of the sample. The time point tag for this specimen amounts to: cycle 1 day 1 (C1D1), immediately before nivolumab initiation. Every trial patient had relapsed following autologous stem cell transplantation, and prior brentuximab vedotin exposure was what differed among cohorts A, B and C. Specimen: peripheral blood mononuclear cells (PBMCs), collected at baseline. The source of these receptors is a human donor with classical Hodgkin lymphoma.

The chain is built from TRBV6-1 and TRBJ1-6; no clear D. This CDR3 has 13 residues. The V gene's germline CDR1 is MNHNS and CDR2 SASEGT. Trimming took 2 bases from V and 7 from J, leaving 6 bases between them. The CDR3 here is CASSEQKNSPLHF. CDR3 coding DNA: TGTGCCAGCAGTGAACAAAAAAATTCACCCCTCCACTTT.

The CDR3 nucleotides read TGTGCCAGCAGTTCACGAAATATTAGGGGGAGCAATCAGCCCCAGCATTTT. Encoded protein: CASSSRNIRGSNQPQHF. V and J are TRBV27 and TRBJ1-5; tentatively, D is TRBD1 (6 bases). Germline assignment: CDR1 MNHEY and CDR2 SMNVEV (reference sequence). The CDR3 covers 17 residues. Trimming left V 4 bases short and J 1 base short, with 17 bases between.

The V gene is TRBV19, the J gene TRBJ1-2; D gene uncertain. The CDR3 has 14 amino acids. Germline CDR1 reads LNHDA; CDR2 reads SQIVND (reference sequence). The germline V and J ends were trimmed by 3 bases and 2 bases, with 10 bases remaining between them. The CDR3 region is CASSIGQKNYGYTF. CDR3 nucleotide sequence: TGTGCCAGTAGTATTGGGCAGAAGAACTATGGCTACACCTTC.

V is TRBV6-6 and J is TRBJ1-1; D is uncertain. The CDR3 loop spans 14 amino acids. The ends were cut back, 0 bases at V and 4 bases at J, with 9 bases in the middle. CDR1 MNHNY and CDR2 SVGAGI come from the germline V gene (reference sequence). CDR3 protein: CASSYSSRSTEAFF. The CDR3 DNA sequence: TGTGCCAGCAGTTACTCGTCCCGTAGCACTGAAGCTTTCTTT.

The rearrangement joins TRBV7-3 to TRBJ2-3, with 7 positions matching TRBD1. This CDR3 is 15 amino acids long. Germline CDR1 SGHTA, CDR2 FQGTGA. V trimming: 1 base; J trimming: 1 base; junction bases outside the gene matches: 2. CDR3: CASSLNGQGTDTQYF. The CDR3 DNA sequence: TGTGCCAGCAGCTTAAATGGACAGGGCACAGATACGCAGTATTTT.

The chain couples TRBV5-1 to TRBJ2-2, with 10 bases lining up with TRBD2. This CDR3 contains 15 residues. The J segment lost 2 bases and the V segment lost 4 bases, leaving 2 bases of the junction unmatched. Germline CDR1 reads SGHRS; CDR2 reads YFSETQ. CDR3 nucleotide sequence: TGCGCCAGCAGCCGGACTAGCGGTAACACCGGGGAGCTGTTTTTT. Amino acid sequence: CASSRTSGNTGELFF.

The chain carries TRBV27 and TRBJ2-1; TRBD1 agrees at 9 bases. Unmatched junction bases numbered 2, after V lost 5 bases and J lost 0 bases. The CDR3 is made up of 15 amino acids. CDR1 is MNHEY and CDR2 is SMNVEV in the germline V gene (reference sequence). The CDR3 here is CASSPTGGSYNEQFF. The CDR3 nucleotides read TGTGCCAGCAGTCCGACAGGGGGCTCCTACAATGAGCAGTTCTTC.

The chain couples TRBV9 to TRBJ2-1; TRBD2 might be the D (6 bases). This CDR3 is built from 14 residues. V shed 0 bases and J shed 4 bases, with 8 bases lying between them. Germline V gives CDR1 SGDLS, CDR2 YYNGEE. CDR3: CASSVGGGYNEQFF. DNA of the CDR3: TGTGCCAGCAGCGTAGGCGGAGGGTACAATGAGCAGTTCTTC.

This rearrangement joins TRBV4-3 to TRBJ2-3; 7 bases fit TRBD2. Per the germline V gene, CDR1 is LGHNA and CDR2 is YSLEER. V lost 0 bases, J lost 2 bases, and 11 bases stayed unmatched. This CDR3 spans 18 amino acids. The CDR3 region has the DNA TGCGCCAGCAGCCAAGATAGGGAGGGACCCCCCATCACAGATACGCAGTATTTT. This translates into CASSQDREGPPITDTQYF.

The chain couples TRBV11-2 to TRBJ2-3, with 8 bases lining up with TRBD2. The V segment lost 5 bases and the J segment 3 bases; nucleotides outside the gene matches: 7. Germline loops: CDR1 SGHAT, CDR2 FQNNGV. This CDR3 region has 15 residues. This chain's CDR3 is CASSLSGSWTDTQYF. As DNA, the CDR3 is TGTGCCAGCAGCCTGAGCGGGAGTTGGACAGATACGCAGTATTTT.

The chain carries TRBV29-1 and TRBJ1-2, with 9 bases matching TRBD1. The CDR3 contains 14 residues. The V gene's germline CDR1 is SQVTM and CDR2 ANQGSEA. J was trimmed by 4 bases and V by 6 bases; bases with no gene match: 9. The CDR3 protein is CSVPTKGQGYGYTF. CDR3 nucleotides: TGCAGCGTCCCAACGAAGGGACAGGGCTATGGCTACACCTTC.

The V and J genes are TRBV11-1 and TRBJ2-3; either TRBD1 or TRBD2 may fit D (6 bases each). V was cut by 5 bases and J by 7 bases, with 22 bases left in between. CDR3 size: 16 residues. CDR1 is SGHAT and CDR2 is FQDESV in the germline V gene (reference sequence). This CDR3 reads CASSQEGGFGPYTQYF. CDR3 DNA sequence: TGTGCCAGCAGCCAGGAGGGGGGTTTCGGCCCCTATACGCAGTATTTT.

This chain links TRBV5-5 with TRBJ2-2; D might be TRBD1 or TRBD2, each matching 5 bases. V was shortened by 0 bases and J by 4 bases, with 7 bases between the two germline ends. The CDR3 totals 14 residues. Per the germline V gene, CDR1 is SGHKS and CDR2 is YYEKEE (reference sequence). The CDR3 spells CASSLAGPTGELFF. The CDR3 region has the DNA TGTGCCAGCAGCTTGGCGGGGCCCACCGGGGAGCTGTTTTTT.

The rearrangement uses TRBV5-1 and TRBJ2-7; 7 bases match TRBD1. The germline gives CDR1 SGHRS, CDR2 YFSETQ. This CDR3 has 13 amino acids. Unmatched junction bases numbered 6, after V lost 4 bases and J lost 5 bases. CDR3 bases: TGCGCCAGCAGCCTCGACAGGGACGACGAGCAGTACTTC. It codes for CASSLDRDDEQYF.

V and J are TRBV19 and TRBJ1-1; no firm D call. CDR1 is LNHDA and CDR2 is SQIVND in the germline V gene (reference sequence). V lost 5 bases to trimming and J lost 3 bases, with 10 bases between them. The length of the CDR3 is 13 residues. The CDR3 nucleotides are TGTGCCAGTAGTTGGCAGTCGGACACTGAAGCTTTCTTT. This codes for CASSWQSDTEAFF.

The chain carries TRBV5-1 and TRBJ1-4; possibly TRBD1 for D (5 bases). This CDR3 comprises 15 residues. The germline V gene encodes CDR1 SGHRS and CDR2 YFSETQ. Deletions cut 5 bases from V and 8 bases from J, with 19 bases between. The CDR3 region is CASSSTRAGDEKLFF. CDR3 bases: TGCGCCAGCAGTTCCACCCGCGCGGGGGACGAAAAACTGTTTTTT.

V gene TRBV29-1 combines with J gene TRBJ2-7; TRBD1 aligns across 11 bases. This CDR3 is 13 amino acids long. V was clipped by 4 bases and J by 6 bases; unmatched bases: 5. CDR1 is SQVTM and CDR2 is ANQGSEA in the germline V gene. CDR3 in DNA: TGCAGCGTTGTTGGACAGGGGGCCGGCGAGCAGTACTTC. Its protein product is CSVVGQGAGEQYF.

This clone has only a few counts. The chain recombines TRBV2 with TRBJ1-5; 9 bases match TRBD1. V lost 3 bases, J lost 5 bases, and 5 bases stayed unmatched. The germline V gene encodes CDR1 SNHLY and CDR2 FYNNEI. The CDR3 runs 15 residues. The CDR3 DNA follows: TGTGCCAGCAGTGAGATGGGACAGGGCCATCAGCCCCAGCATTTT. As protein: CASSEMGQGHQPQHF.

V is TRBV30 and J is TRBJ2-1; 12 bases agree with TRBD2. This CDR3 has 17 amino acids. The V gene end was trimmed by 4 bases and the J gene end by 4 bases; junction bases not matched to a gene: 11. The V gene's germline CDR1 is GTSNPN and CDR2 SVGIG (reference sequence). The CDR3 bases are TGTGCCTGGATAGGACTAGCGGGGTCTGTCTCTTACAATGAGCAGTTCTTC. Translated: CAWIGLAGSVSYNEQFF.

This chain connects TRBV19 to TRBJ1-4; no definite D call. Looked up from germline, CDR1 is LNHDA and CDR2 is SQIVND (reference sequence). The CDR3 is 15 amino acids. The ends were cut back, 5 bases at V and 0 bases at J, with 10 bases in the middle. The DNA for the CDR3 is TGTGCCAGTAGTGGAACCTACGCAACTAATGAAAAACTGTTTTTT. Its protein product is CASSGTYATNEKLFF.

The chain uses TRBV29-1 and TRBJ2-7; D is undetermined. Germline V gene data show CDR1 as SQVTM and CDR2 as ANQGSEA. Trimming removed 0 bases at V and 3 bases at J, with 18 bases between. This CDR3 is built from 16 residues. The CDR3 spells CSVEDRSDGPGYEQYF. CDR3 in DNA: TGCAGCGTTGAAGACCGCTCGGACGGCCCTGGCTACGAGCAGTACTTC.

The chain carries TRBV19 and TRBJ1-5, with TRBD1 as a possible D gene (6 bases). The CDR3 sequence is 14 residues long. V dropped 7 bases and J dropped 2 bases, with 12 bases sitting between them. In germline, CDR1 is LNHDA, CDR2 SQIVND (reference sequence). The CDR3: CASNLRQGNQPQHF. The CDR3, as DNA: TGTGCCAGTAACCTTAGACAGGGCAATCAGCCCCAGCATTTT.

The CDR3 is CASSPGLAGLPPDTQYF. The CDR3 DNA reads TGTGCCAGCAGCCCAGGACTAGCGGGGCTCCCTCCTGATACGCAGTATTTT. The gene calls are TRBV5-4 and TRBJ2-3; TRBD2 aligns across 12 bases. The CDR3 contains 17 residues. Trimming took 4 bases from V and 6 from J; bases not matched to a gene: 12. In germline, CDR1 is SGHNT, CDR2 YYREEE (reference sequence).

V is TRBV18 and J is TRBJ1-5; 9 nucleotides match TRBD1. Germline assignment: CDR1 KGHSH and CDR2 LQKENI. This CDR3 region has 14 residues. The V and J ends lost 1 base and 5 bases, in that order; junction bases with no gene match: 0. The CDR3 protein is CASSPRDRDQPQHF. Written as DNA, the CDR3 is TGTGCCAGCTCACCACGGGACAGGGATCAGCCCCAGCATTTT.

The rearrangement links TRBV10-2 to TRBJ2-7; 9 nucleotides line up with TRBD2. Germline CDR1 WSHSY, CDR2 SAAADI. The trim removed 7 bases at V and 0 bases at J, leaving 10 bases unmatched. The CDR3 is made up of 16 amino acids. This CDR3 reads CASIETSGPSSYEQYF. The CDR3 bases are TGCGCCAGCATCGAGACTAGCGGCCCAAGCTCCTACGAGCAGTACTTC.

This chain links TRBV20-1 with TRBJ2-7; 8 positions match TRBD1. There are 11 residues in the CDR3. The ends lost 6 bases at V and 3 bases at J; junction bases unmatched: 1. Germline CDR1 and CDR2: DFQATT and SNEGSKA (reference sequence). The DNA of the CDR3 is TGCAGTGCCGACAGGGGCTACGAGCAGTACTTC. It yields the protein CSADRGYEQYF.

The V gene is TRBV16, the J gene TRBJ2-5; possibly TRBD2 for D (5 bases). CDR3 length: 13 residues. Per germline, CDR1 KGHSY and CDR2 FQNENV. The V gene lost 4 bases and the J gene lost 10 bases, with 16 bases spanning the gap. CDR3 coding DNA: TGTGCCAGCAGCCCCGGGGAGACGGGCGGCCAGTACTTC. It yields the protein CASSPGETGGQYF. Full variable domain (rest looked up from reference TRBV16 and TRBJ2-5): GEEVAQTPKHLVRGEGQKAKLYCAPIKGHSYVFWYQQVLKNEFKFLISFQNENVFDETGMPKERFSAKCLPNSPCSLEIQATKLEDSAVYFCASSPGETGGQYFGPGTRLLVL.

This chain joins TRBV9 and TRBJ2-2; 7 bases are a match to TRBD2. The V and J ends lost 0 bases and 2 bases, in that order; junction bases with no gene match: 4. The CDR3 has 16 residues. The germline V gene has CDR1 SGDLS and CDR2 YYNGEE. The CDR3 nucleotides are TGTGCCAGCAGCGTAGCTCCAGCGGGAAACACCGGGGAGCTGTTTTTT. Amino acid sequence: CASSVAPAGNTGELFF.

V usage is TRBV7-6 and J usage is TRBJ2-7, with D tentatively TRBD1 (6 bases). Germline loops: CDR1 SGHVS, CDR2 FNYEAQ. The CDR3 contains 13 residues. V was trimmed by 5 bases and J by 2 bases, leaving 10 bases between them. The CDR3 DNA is TGTGCCAGCAGCAACAGGGCTCCCTACGAGCAGTACTTC. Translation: CASSNRAPYEQYF.

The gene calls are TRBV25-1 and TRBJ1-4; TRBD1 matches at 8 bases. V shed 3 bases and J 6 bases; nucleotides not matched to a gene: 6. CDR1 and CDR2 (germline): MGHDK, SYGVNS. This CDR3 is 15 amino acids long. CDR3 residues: CASSDLDRGDEKLFF. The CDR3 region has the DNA TGTGCCAGCAGTGACCTAGACAGGGGAGATGAAAAACTGTTTTTT.

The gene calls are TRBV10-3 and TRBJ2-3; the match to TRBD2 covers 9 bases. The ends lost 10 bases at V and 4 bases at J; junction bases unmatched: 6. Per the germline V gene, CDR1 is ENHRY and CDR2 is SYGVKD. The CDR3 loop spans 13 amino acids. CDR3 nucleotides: TGTGCCAGCGGGGAGCGGGAGGCAGATACGCAGTATTTT. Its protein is CASGEREADTQYF.

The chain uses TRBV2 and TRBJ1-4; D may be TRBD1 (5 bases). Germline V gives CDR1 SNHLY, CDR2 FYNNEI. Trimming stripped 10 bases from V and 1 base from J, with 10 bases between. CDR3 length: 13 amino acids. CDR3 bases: TGTGCCAATACAGGTGGAACTAATGAAAAACTGTTTTTT. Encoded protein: CANTGGTNEKLFF.